Listed here are 27 T cell receptor beta chains from one sample, sequenced in a study of blood T cells in healthy people across ages. A second PCR of 7 to 11 cycles used a sample-barcoded 5' primer and a J-beta primer mix. TCRdb analysed the 5' RACE reads with MiXCR anew, one entry per CDR3 protein. The data hold fewer than 2,000,000 distinct CDR3 sequences, with around 40% observed a single time. Sequenced sample: blood. The origin of the receptors is a human donor in good health.

The V and J genes are TRBV12-3 or TRBV12-4 and TRBJ2-7; no reliable D call. Trimming took 3 bases from V and 3 from J, leaving 12 bases between them. The CDR3 is 14 residues long. The CDR3 sequence is CASSLASAYYEQYF. The DNA of the CDR3 is TGTGCCAGCAGTTTGGCCTCCGCCTACTACGAGCAGTACTTC.

This clonotype was seen at least ten times. The chain employs TRBV20-1 and TRBJ2-3; no clear D gene. This CDR3 is 13 amino acids long. Germline V gene data show CDR1 as DFQATT and CDR2 as SNEGSKA (reference sequence). Trimming removed 2 bases at V and 2 bases at J, with 8 bases between. The CDR3 region is CSARHVPTDTQYF. CDR3 DNA: TGCAGTGCTAGACACGTCCCCACAGATACGCAGTATTTT.

The chain recombines TRBV2 with TRBJ2-1, with D uncertain. V gave up 2 bases and J gave up 0 bases, with 8 bases separating them. CDR1 and CDR2 from the germline V gene are SNHLY and FYNNEI. This CDR3 spans 15 amino acids. This CDR3 is CASSETRPSYNEQFF. In DNA form, the CDR3 reads TGTGCCAGCAGTGAAACGAGACCCTCCTACAATGAGCAGTTCTTC.

A few counts support this clonotype. In DNA, the CDR3 is TGTGCCAGCAGCCCAACAGGGGATATGGGCAAAAACATTCAGTACTTC. Amino acids: CASSPTGDMGKNIQYF. This sequence joins TRBV5-5 and TRBJ2-4, with TRBD1 identical over 7 bases. The CDR3 consists of 16 residues. The ends lost 4 bases at V and 3 bases at J; junction bases unmatched: 10. Germline V lookup: CDR1 SGHKS, CDR2 YYEKEE (reference sequence). The full variable domain, rest sourced from reference TRBV5-5 and TRBJ2-4, is DAGVTQSPTHLIKTRGQQVTLRCSPISGHKSVSWYQQVLGQGPQFIFQYYEKEERGRGNFPDRFSARQFPNYSSELNVNALLLGDSALYLCASSPTGDMGKNIQYFGAGTRLSVL.

The J gene is TRBJ2-7, the V gene TRBV24-1; D might be TRBD1 (7 bases). The CDR3 is made up of 14 amino acids. The germline V gene has CDR1 KGHDR and CDR2 SFDVKD. V lost 4 bases to trimming and J lost 5 bases, with 14 bases between them. The CDR3 DNA reads TGTGCCACCAGTGAGGCGGGACAGTTCCACGAGCAGTACTTC. Translated, it gives CATSEAGQFHEQYF.

This clonotype was recorded a few times. This chain uses TRBV11-2 with TRBJ2-6; tentative D call: TRBD1 (5 bases). Trimming shortened V by 5 bases and J by 3 bases, and 20 bases separated the two germline ends. CDR1 is SGHAT, CDR2 FQNNGV, per germline. The CDR3 extends over 18 amino acids. Here the CDR3 reads CASSLHHFDSLGANVLTF. The CDR3 DNA reads as TGTGCCAGCAGCCTCCATCACTTTGACAGCCTTGGGGCCAACGTCCTGACTTTC. The complete variable domain, with remaining parts taken from reference TRBV11-2 and TRBJ2-6, reads EAGVAQSPRYKIIEKRQSVAFWCNPISGHATLYWYQQILGQGPKLLIQFQNNGVVDDSQLPKDRFSAERLKGVDSTLKIQPAKLEDSAVYLCASSLHHFDSLGANVLTFGAGSRLTVL.

This sequence joins TRBV7-2 and TRBJ2-2, with 8 bases matching TRBD1. This CDR3 is 15 amino acids long. J gave up 4 bases and V 6 bases, and 7 bases lay outside the gene matches. Germline V gene sequence: CDR1 SGHTA, CDR2 FQGNSA. Here the CDR3 DNA reads TGTGCCAGCAGGTCGACAGGGGCGGGCACCGGGGAGCTGTTTTTT. Its protein product is CASRSTGAGTGELFF.

The chain combines TRBV10-3 with TRBJ1-4; D gene ambiguous. V was pared by 6 bases and J by 0 bases, with 5 bases between. Germline V CDR1 and CDR2: ENHRY, SYGVKD. The length of the CDR3 is 13 residues. The CDR3 sequence is CAIRGSTNEKLFF. The CDR3 DNA reads TGTGCCATCAGAGGATCAACTAATGAAAAACTGTTTTTT.

The chain joins TRBV3-1 to TRBJ2-7, with a weak D call TRBD2 (6 bases). The V end was cut by 0 bases, the J end by 3 bases, with 24 bases between. The CDR3 is 19 amino acids. In germline, CDR1 is LGHDT, CDR2 YNNKEL (reference sequence). The CDR3 DNA reads as TGTGCCAGCAGCCAAGACTATGGTAGTACGGGACTGGATTTCTACGAGCAGTACTTC. Encoded protein: CASSQDYGSTGLDFYEQYF.

The J gene is TRBJ1-2, the V gene TRBV5-4; 7 nucleotides agree with TRBD1. The germline V gene encodes CDR1 SGHNT and CDR2 YYREEE (reference sequence). The J segment lost 4 bases and the V segment lost 2 bases, leaving 8 bases of the junction unmatched. This CDR3 has 15 amino acids. CDR3 DNA sequence: TGTGCCAGCAGCTTAAAGCTTCAGGGGGGCTATGGCTACACCTTC. It specifies CASSLKLQGGYGYTF.

In this sample, this clonotype turned up a few times. This rearrangement joins TRBV20-1 to TRBJ2-1, with a weak D call TRBD2 (6 bases). The CDR3 contains 13 residues. CDR1 is DFQATT and CDR2 is SNEGSKA in the germline V gene (reference sequence). CDR3 nucleotides: TGCACCCCTAGCGCCAAGCACTACAATGAGCAGTTCTTC. This translates into CTPSAKHYNEQFF.

The table lists this clonotype with a few counts. The chain has TRBV11-2 and TRBJ2-1; 12 bases match TRBD2. The CDR3 length is 17 residues. Looked up from germline, CDR1 is SGHAT and CDR2 is FQNNGV. The V and J ends lost 0 bases and 4 bases, in that order; junction bases with no gene match: 4. CDR3 nucleotides: TGTGCCAGCAGCTTAGATCTAGCGGGGGGGCGGTACAATGAGCAGTTCTTC. Encoded protein: CASSLDLAGGRYNEQFF. Full variable domain (missing parts from reference TRBV11-2 and TRBJ2-1): EAGVAQSPRYKIIEKRQSVAFWCNPISGHATLYWYQQILGQGPKLLIQFQNNGVVDDSQLPKDRFSAERLKGVDSTLKIQPAKLEDSAVYLCASSLDLAGGRYNEQFFGPGTRLTVL.

CDR3 amino acids: CASSPLVGSRAVQYF. Here the CDR3 DNA reads TGTGCCAGCAGCCCCCTTGTGGGCAGTAGAGCAGTGCAGTACTTC. The gene calls are TRBV9 and TRBJ2-4, with D hard to call. Trimming removed 4 bases at V and 13 bases at J, with 24 bases between. Germline lookup yields CDR1 SGDLS and CDR2 YYNGEE. The CDR3 is 15 amino acids.

This clonotype came up once. The junction departs from germline at one end; a sequencing error may be responsible. The chain has TRBV7-3 and TRBJ1-4; 8 positions match TRBD1. Germline V gives CDR1 SGHTA, CDR2 FQGTGA. The CDR3 has 17 residues. The CDR3 DNA reads TGTGCCAGCAGCATACTTTCACCGGGACAGGAGGATGAAAAACGGTTTTTT. Amino acids: CASSILSPGQEDEKRFF.

Of note for this clonotype: The junction and the germline gene differ at one end; a read error may be behind it. The chain has TRBV12-3 or TRBV12-4 and TRBJ2-7, with D uncertain. The CDR3 length is 16 residues. CDR3 protein: CAGSFVSWRSTYEQYF. DNA for the CDR3: TGTGCCGGCAGTTTTGTCTCGTGGAGAAGCACCTACGAGCAGTACTTC.

This chain uses TRBV5-6 with TRBJ2-1; no clear D gene. CDR3 length: 13 residues. Germline V gene sequence: CDR1 SGHDT, CDR2 YYEEEE. V shed 4 bases and J shed 7 bases, with 12 bases lying between them. CDR3 in amino acids: CASSLGMRNEQFF. The DNA for the CDR3 is TGTGCCAGCAGCCTGGGAATGCGGAATGAGCAGTTCTTC. The full variable domain, completed using reference TRBV5-6 and TRBJ2-1, is DAGVTQSPTHLIKTRGQQVTLRCSPKSGHDTVSWYQQALGQGPQFIFQYYEEEERQRGNFPDRFSGHQFPNYSSELNVNALLLGDSALYLCASSLGMRNEQFFGPGTRLTVL.

The chain couples TRBV5-6 to TRBJ1-5, with no clear D. This CDR3 is built from 13 residues. V lost 1 base and J 6 bases, leaving 8 bases between the germline ends. CDR1 and CDR2 (germline): SGHDT, YYEEEE. The CDR3, as DNA: TGTGCCAGCAGCTTGATTGACGGTCAGCCCCAGCATTTT. Amino acids: CASSLIDGQPQHF.

Ten or more counts support this clonotype. The chain couples TRBV29-1 to TRBJ2-1, with TRBD1 as a possible D gene (6 bases). V was cut by 7 bases and J by 3 bases, with 7 bases left in between. The germline CDR1 and CDR2 sequences are SQVTM and ANQGSEA. This CDR3 has 11 residues. CDR3 nucleotides: TGCAGCGGGGGGCACTACAATGAGCAGTTCTTC. Its translation is CSGGHYNEQFF.

Only a few counts were recorded for this clonotype. V and J are TRBV20-1 and TRBJ1-2; 8 bases fit TRBD1. Germline V CDR1 and CDR2: DFQATT, SNEGSKA (reference sequence). This CDR3 has 13 residues. The trim removed 6 bases at V and 7 bases at J, leaving 10 bases unmatched. The CDR3: CSATRGLEFGYTF. The CDR3 DNA sequence: TGCAGTGCAACCAGGGGGCTCGAGTTTGGCTACACCTTC.

The chain couples TRBV7-6 to TRBJ2-3, with TRBD2 identical over 10 bases. Germline V gene lookup returns CDR1 SGHVS and CDR2 FNYEAQ. J lost 4 bases, V lost 5 bases, and 9 bases had no gene match. This CDR3 is 16 amino acids long. In DNA form, the CDR3 reads TGTGCCAGCAGCCCTCAGACCCTAGCGGGGGCAGATACGCAGTATTTT. Translation gives CASSPQTLAGADTQYF.

The chain has TRBV10-3 and TRBJ1-2; tentatively, D is TRBD1 (6 bases). This CDR3 is built from 15 residues. V lost 6 bases to trimming and J lost 2 bases, with 16 bases between them. Looked up from germline, CDR1 is ENHRY and CDR2 is SYGVKD. The chain's CDR3 is CAIREGQFANYGYTF. CDR3 bases: TGTGCCATCAGGGAAGGACAGTTCGCCAACTATGGCTACACCTTC.

Note on this clonotype: Since a much larger clone is just one base distant, this may be a read error. V is TRBV20-1 and J is TRBJ2-3; 8 bases align to TRBD2. CDR1 DFQATT and CDR2 SNEGSKA come from the germline V gene (reference sequence). The CDR3 is 14 residues long. The J segment lost 4 bases and the V segment lost 0 bases, leaving 3 bases of the junction unmatched. In nucleotides, the CDR3 is TGCAGTGCTAGAGATGGGGGACTAGCAGATACGCAGTATTTT. Amino acid sequence: CSARDGGLADTQYF.

The chain carries TRBV7-2 and TRBJ1-4; weak D call: TRBD1 (5 bases). This CDR3 region has 11 residues. Trimming stripped 4 bases from V and 11 bases from J, with 8 bases between. The germline V gene encodes CDR1 SGHTA and CDR2 FQGNSA. The CDR3 DNA is TGTGCCAGCAGCTACCGGGACAAACTGTTTTTT. Protein product: CASSYRDKLFF.

The table lists this clonotype with a few counts. J is TRBJ2-1 and V is TRBV4-2, with 11 bases matching TRBD2. The germline gives CDR1 LGHNA, CDR2 YNFKEQ. V lost 3 bases to trimming and J lost 3 bases; unmatched junction nucleotides: 13. CDR3 length: 19 residues. The CDR3, as DNA: TGTGCCAGCAGCCAGGCTAGCGGGGGGTTGAAGAGCTTCTACAATGAGCAGTTCTTC. Translation gives CASSQASGGLKSFYNEQFF.

J is TRBJ2-2 and V is TRBV5-5; tentative D call: TRBD1 (6 bases). Trimming left V 2 bases short and J 4 bases short, with 15 bases between. Germline lookup yields CDR1 SGHKS and CDR2 YYEKEE (reference sequence). The CDR3 runs 16 residues. This chain's CDR3 is CASSFPRGGGTGELFF. As DNA, the CDR3 is TGTGCCAGCAGCTTTCCCAGGGGTGGGGGCACCGGGGAGCTGTTTTTT.

This chain links TRBV18 with TRBJ1-1; a possible D gene is TRBD1 (5 bases). Trimming pared 1 base from V and 1 base from J, leaving 10 bases between. Per the germline V gene, CDR1 is KGHSH and CDR2 is LQKENI. The CDR3 runs to 15 residues. CDR3 bases: TGTGCCAGCTCACCACGGTTGGACAAGAACACTGAAGCTTTCTTT. The encoded protein is CASSPRLDKNTEAFF. Full variable domain (missing parts from reference TRBV18 and TRBJ1-1): NAGVMQNPRHLVRRRGQEARLRCSPMKGHSHVYWYRQLPEEGLKFMVYLQKENIIDESGMPKERFSAEFPKEGPSILRIQQVVRGDSAAYFCASSPRLDKNTEAFFGQGTRLTVV.

Remarks on this clonotype: One end of the junction varies from germline; a read error may be responsible. The chain recombines TRBV15 with TRBJ2-5; D unresolved. Germline V gene lookup returns CDR1 LNHNV and CDR2 YYDKDF (reference sequence). This CDR3 has 15 residues. CDR3 DNA: TGTGCCACCAGCCGAGAATTTGGGCATCCAGAGACCCAGTACTTC. Protein sequence: CATSREFGHPETQYF.